The text below deals with one TCR beta chain. This entry is derived from a study of blood T cell repertoires in COVID-19. On the study more broadly: The samples span acute and convalescent COVID-19 from the United States, Italy and Spain. The analysed material was cDNA or gDNA that came from T cells, B-cell-depleted T cells, or PBMCs.

V was pared by 2 bases and J by 4 bases, with 6 bases between. The CDR3 totals 13 residues. As processed by the authors: Estimation of nucleated cell counts relied on the amplification of reference gene primers. Produced via immunoSEQ multiplex PCR; TCRdb's table is partial and in-frame only. V and J calls and clone size are given by that table; D and trimming were obtained from the DNA. The data hold roughly 95,000 clones, with 84% observed a single time. Sequencing input: peripheral blood. The clonotype originates from a human donor in a cohort sampled during active COVID-19. The rearrangement uses TRBV12-3 or TRBV12-4 and TRBJ2-1; D call uncertain. CDR3 loop: CASSLMAYNEQFF. CDR3 DNA sequence: TGTGCCAGCAGTTTAATGGCTTACAATGAGCAGTTCTTC.